This TCR beta chain was retrieved from a study of T cell repertoires in cytomegalovirus infection. Study background: Indications of both CMV infection and matching HLA type were provided by public TCR beta signatures. Whole-study findings and limits: CMV-specific HLA-C-restricted TCR beta clonotypes dominated the ex vivo response.

TCRdb itself ran the reads through MiXCR, one entry per CDR3 protein. The repertoire holds more than 400,000 distinct CDR3 sequences, with about 26% as singletons. Trimming cost V 1 base and J 3 bases; bases outside gene matches: 2. The CDR3 covers 14 residues. Germline V gene lookup returns CDR1 SGHDT and CDR2 YYEEEE. This clonotype has a handful of counts. Its antigen is unidentified. The material sequenced was PBMCs. This chain joins TRBV5-6 and TRBJ2-7; 9 bases line up with TRBD1. This receptor was taken from a human donor in good health (CMV status not recorded). Some clones in this sample may be carry-over from other donors' samples. The CDR3 region is CASSLRQGGYEQYV. The CDR3 coding sequence is TGTGCCAGCAGCTTGAGACAGGGGGGCTACGAGCAGTACGTC.